The 9 T cell receptor beta chains presented below share a single source sample, sequenced in a study of T-cell memory formation after mild COVID-19. From the 5' RACE reads, TCRdb called clonotypes with MiXCR, one entry per CDR3 protein. The table records around 510,000 distinct CDR3 sequences, 20% to 25% of them present only once. The sequencing sample was made of PBMCs or a T cell subset sorted from them (not recorded which). The origin of the receptors is an adult woman who had mild COVID-19 (a few samples of this study predate the infection). Cell type and time point are not known.

The rearrangement joins TRBV6-1 to TRBJ2-3, with 7 bases that match TRBD1. Germline assignment: CDR1 MNHNS and CDR2 SASEGT. The CDR3 is 15 amino acids. Trimming at V came to 2 bases and at J to 2 bases, leaving 4 bases not matched to a gene. This chain's CDR3 is CASSERDSFTDTQYF. Written as DNA, the CDR3 is TGTGCCAGCAGTGAAAGGGACAGTTTCACAGATACGCAGTATTTT.

The J gene is TRBJ1-2, the V gene TRBV5-1; 8 bases align to TRBD1. Germline-derived CDR1 and CDR2 are SGHRS and YFSETQ. The CDR3 is 15 amino acids. J gave up 4 bases and V 5 bases, and 10 bases lay outside the gene matches. The CDR3 sequence: CASRPNQGAGYGYTF. For the CDR3, the DNA is TGCGCCAGCAGGCCGAACCAGGGGGCTGGCTATGGCTACACCTTC.

The genes are TRBV3-1 and TRBJ1-1; D remains unclear. With 0 bases removed from V and 6 bases from J, the gap between germline ends came to 5 bases. The CDR3 is 12 amino acids. In germline, CDR1 is LGHDT, CDR2 YNNKEL (reference sequence). In DNA, the CDR3 is TGTGCCAGCAGCCAAGACGCATCTGAAGCTTTCTTT. This codes for CASSQDASEAFF.

This clonotype was seen at least ten times. The chain recombines TRBV30 with TRBJ1-2; the D gene is possibly TRBD1 (6 bases). Trimming took off 1 base at V and 4 bases at J, with 13 bases between the two ends. Germline lookup yields CDR1 GTSNPN and CDR2 SVGIG (reference sequence). The CDR3 has 14 amino acids. CDR3 coding DNA: TGTGCCTGGAGTGACGGGGGGCGCGGCTATGGCTACACCTTC. Translating it yields CAWSDGGRGYGYTF.

Only a few counts were recorded for this clonotype. This chain connects TRBV9 to TRBJ2-3; D is perhaps TRBD1 (5 bases). CDR3 size: 14 residues. CDR1 and CDR2 (germline): SGDLS, YYNGEE. V was cut by 4 bases and J by 6 bases, with 15 bases left in between. The CDR3 DNA is TGTGCCAGCAGCACTCAGGGCCTAACGGATACGCAGTATTTT. This gives the protein CASSTQGLTDTQYF.

This clonotype was seen at least ten times. The chain employs TRBV7-3 and TRBJ2-1, with D perhaps TRBD2 (6 bases). CDR1 and CDR2 (germline): SGHTA, FQGTGA. CDR3 length: 16 residues. V was pared by 5 bases and J by 4 bases, with 18 bases between. The CDR3: CASSHSPRLVYNEQFF. CDR3 DNA sequence: TGTGCCAGCAGCCACTCGCCCCGACTAGTATACAATGAGCAGTTCTTC.

This clonotype came up a few times. This chain links TRBV7-6 with TRBJ2-5, with 12 bases matching TRBD2. V lost 1 base to trimming and J lost 5 bases; unmatched junction nucleotides: 5. CDR3 length equals 16 residues. CDR1 and CDR2 (germline): SGHVS, FNYEAQ. DNA of the CDR3: TGTGCCAGCAGCTTAGGGACTAGCGGGGTTCGGGAGACCCAGTACTTC. This gives the protein CASSLGTSGVRETQYF.

This clonotype was counted between two and nine times. The J gene is TRBJ1-3, the V gene TRBV7-2; D is uncertain. Germline V gene sequence: CDR1 SGHTA, CDR2 FQGNSA. The CDR3 extends over 14 amino acids. V dropped 5 bases and J dropped 0 bases, with 8 bases sitting between them. CDR3 in DNA: TGTGCCAGCAGCCCTGGGTTCTCTGGAAACACCATATATTTT. It specifies CASSPGFSGNTIYF.

This clonotype occurred many times. The CDR3 is CSAPSGRAPNEQFF. The CDR3 nucleotides read TGCAGTGCCCCGAGCGGGAGGGCCCCAAATGAGCAGTTCTTC. The rearrangement links TRBV20-1 to TRBJ2-1; 10 bases map to TRBD2. The CDR3 totals 14 residues. J was trimmed by 7 bases and V by 6 bases; bases with no gene match: 9. The V gene's germline CDR1 is DFQATT and CDR2 SNEGSKA (reference sequence).